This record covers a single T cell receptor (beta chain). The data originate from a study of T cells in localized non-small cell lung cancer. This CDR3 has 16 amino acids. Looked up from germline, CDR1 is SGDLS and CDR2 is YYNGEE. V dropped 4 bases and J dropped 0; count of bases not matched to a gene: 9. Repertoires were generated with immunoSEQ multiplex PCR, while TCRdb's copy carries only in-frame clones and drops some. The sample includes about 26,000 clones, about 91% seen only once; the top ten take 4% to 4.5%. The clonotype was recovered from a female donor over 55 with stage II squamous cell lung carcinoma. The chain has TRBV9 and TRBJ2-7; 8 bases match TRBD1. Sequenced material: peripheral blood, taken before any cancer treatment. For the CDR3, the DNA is TGTGCCAGCAGCCCCCGGGGACAGGTCGACTCCTACGAGCAGTACTTC. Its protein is CASSPRGQVDSYEQYF.